This TCR beta chain comes out of a study of cytotoxic CD8 clonotypes in ibrutinib-treated CLL. The targeted sequencing depth was 1 in 200,000 to 1 in 1 million T cells. Sequencing was performed with immunoSEQ multiplex PCR; in TCRdb, only in-frame clones are kept and a portion is missing. The table has tens of thousands of clones, approximately 50% seen once. The germline V gene encodes CDR1 ENHRY and CDR2 SYGVKD. The germline V and J ends were trimmed by 6 bases and 1 base, with 9 bases remaining between them. The CDR3 consists of 13 residues. The sequencing used PBMCs, collected after 12 months of ibrutinib treatment. The V gene is TRBV10-3, the J gene TRBJ1-2, with D possibly matching TRBD1 (5 bases). The sequence was collected from a human donor with chronic lymphocytic leukemia. The CDR3 sequence: CAIRGDNNYGYTF. CDR3 nucleotides: TGTGCCATCAGGGGGGATAATAACTATGGCTACACCTTC.